This T cell receptor beta chain came from a study of Ad26.COV2.S vaccination and SARS-CoV-2 variants. Assay: immunoSEQ multiplex PCR; the TCRdb copy retains only in-frame clones and omits some. The sample has 300,000 to 450,000 clones; about 91% are singletons. This CDR3 has 15 residues. CDR1 is DFQATT, CDR2 SNEGSKA, per germline (reference sequence). V was pared by 3 bases and J by 9 bases, with 11 bases of the junction left unmatched. Sequences were derived from peripheral blood, sampled after recovery from COVID-19. This clonotype was sampled from a human donor who had recovered from COVID-19. The chain links TRBV20-1 to TRBJ2-1; 10 bases align to TRBD2. CDR3 nucleotides: TGCAGTGCTAGTACTCCGAGCGGGGGGGCCTTTGAGCAGTTCTTC. Translation gives CSASTPSGGAFEQFF.